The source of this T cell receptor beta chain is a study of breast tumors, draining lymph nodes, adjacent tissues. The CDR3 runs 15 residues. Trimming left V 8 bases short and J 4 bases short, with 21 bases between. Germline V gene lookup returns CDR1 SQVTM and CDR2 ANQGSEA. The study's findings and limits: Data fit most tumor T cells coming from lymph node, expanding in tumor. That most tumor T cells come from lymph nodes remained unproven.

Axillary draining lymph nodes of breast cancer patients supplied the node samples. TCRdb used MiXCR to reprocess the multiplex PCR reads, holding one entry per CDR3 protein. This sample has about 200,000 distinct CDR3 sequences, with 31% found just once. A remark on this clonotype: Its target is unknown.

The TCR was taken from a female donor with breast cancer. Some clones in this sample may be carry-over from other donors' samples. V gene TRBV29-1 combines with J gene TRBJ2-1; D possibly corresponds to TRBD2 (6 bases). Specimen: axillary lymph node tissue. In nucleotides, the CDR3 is TGCAGCACCGGGACGGGGGTGGGCCGATACAATGAGCAGTTCTTC. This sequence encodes CSTGTGVGRYNEQFF.